A single sample is the source of the 16 T cell receptor beta chains below, sequenced in a study of CD8 T cells in Susac syndrome (dated by TCRdb to between 2019 and 2020). The library was made by the immunoSEQ multiplex PCR assay. RNA was extracted with the RNeasy kit and roughly 0.5 to 1 ug was reverse transcribed using random hexamers. TCRdb reprocessing: public reads trimmed at Q25 with fastp, clones called with MiXCR, in-frame beta chains kept. Each CDR3 protein gets just one entry, which takes the most common genes and DNA from the rows behind it. The sample yields more than 110,000 distinct CDR3 sequences; about 94% were counted once. About 0.26% of the sample belongs to the ten largest clones. Source material: CD8+ T cells from PBMCs. The receptor source for this set is a human donor in good health.

The chain has TRBV28 and TRBJ2-3; no firm D call. In germline, CDR1 is MDHEN, CDR2 SYDVKM. This CDR3 has 13 amino acids. V shed 5 bases and J shed 6 bases, with 12 bases lying between them. The CDR3 here is CASSPASLDTQYF. The CDR3 DNA follows: TGTGCCAGCAGTCCAGCCAGTTTGGATACGCAGTATTTT.

V usage is TRBV9 and J usage is TRBJ2-1, with 10 bases lining up with TRBD1. CDR3 length equals 14 residues. The ends lost 7 bases at V and 6 bases at J; junction bases unmatched: 7. Germline V gene lookup returns CDR1 SGDLS and CDR2 YYNGEE. DNA for the CDR3: TGTGCCAGCGGCGCAGGACAGGGGGGCAATGAGCAGTTCTTC. Its protein product is CASGAGQGGNEQFF.

The chain employs TRBV27 and TRBJ2-7, with D possibly matching TRBD1 (6 bases). Germline V gene lookup returns CDR1 MNHEY and CDR2 SMNVEV (reference sequence). Trimming shortened V by 5 bases and J by 3 bases, and 11 bases separated the two germline ends. The CDR3 is 13 residues long. CDR3 in amino acids: CASSRDINYEQYF. CDR3 in DNA: TGTGCCAGCAGTAGGGACATTAACTACGAGCAGTACTTC.

The V and J genes are TRBV5-1 and TRBJ1-5; possible D gene TRBD1, 6 bases. The CDR3 sequence is 14 residues long. Germline V gene sequence: CDR1 SGHRS, CDR2 YFSETQ. V was cut by 0 bases and J by 4 bases, with 8 bases left in between. CDR3 DNA: TGCGCCAGCAGCTTGGGGGACACTAATCAGCCCCAGCATTTT. Protein: CASSLGDTNQPQHF.

This clonotype was counted a single time. The chain has TRBV7-2 and TRBJ2-7, with D unresolved. Germline CDR1 is SGHTA and CDR2 is FQGNSA. The V end lost 0 bases, the J end lost 0 bases, and 12 bases lay between the germline ends. The length of the CDR3 is 16 residues. The CDR3 loop is CASSLAGPLSSYEQYF. In DNA, the CDR3 is TGTGCCAGCAGCTTAGCTGGTCCCCTCAGCTCCTACGAGCAGTACTTC.

The gene calls are TRBV29-1 and TRBJ1-4; D remains unclear. The CDR3 sequence is 13 residues long. Germline V gives CDR1 SQVTM, CDR2 ANQGSEA. The V gene lost 4 bases and the J gene lost 7 bases, with 13 bases spanning the gap. The CDR3 reads CSVVEFNGEKLFF. CDR3 in DNA: TGCAGCGTTGTGGAGTTCAACGGTGAAAAACTGTTTTTT.

The J gene is TRBJ1-2, the V gene TRBV3-1; D remains ambiguous. Germline-derived CDR1 and CDR2 are LGHDT and YNNKEL (reference sequence). This CDR3 is built from 14 residues. V was trimmed by 1 base and J by 6 bases, leaving 12 bases between them. The CDR3 protein is CASSQVSGIDGYTF. CDR3 in DNA: TGTGCCAGCAGCCAAGTTTCCGGTATCGATGGCTACACCTTC.

The CDR3 DNA is TGCAGCGTGATTGGAATTAGTCACAGGTCCTACGAGCAGTACTTC. Its translation is CSVIGISHRSYEQYF. V usage is TRBV29-1 and J usage is TRBJ2-7, with D perhaps matching TRBD1 (5 bases). Per the germline V gene, CDR1 is SQVTM and CDR2 is ANQGSEA. CDR3 size: 15 residues. Between the trimmed V and J ends, which lost 6 bases and 1 base, there was a span of 19 bases.

The rearrangement joins TRBV5-4 to TRBJ1-1, with 8 bases that match TRBD1. CDR3 size: 15 residues. J gave up 1 base and V 4 bases, and 6 bases lay outside the gene matches. The germline gives CDR1 SGHNT, CDR2 YYREEE (reference sequence). CDR3 amino acids: CASSMDRVSNTEAFF. DNA of the CDR3: TGTGCCAGCAGCATGGACAGGGTGTCGAACACTGAAGCTTTCTTT.

The chain is built from TRBV29-1 and TRBJ2-2; 8 bases agree with TRBD2. V gave up 8 bases and J gave up 4 bases; unmatched junction bases: 3. Germline CDR1 is SQVTM and CDR2 is ANQGSEA. This CDR3 comprises 12 residues. The CDR3 DNA sequence: TGCAGCACAGCGGGAGTCACCGGGGAGCTGTTTTTT. It translates to CSTAGVTGELFF.

The CDR3 reads CASSLFAGTGANVLTF. Here the CDR3 DNA reads TGTGCCAGCAGCTTATTTGCAGGGACTGGGGCCAACGTCCTGACTTTC. The V and J genes are TRBV7-8 and TRBJ2-6, with D possibly matching TRBD1 (5 bases). The V end lost 2 bases, the J end lost 2 bases, and 10 bases lay between the germline ends. The CDR3 runs to 16 residues. Germline CDR1 SGHVS, CDR2 FQNEAQ.

The chain uses TRBV20-1 and TRBJ2-6, with TRBD1 as a possible D gene (6 bases). This CDR3 spans 14 amino acids. Germline V gives CDR1 DFQATT, CDR2 SNEGSKA (reference sequence). Trimming stripped 6 bases from V and 4 bases from J, with 13 bases between. In nucleotides, the CDR3 is TGCAGTGCAACCACAGGGCTCGGGGCCAACGTCCTGACTTTC. Translated: CSATTGLGANVLTF.

J is TRBJ1-1 and V is TRBV29-1; D is ambiguous. The CDR3 is 11 amino acids. The V gene lost 3 bases and the J gene lost 6 bases, with 8 bases spanning the gap. Looked up from germline, CDR1 is SQVTM and CDR2 is ANQGSEA. CDR3 loop: CSVDRPAEAFF. Written as DNA, the CDR3 is TGCAGCGTTGACCGCCCGGCTGAAGCTTTCTTT.

V usage is TRBV4-3 and J usage is TRBJ2-1, with TRBD2 matching over 11 bases. The trim removed 5 bases at V and 5 bases at J, leaving 8 bases unmatched. The CDR3 is 16 residues long. The germline V gene has CDR1 LGHNA and CDR2 YSLEER. The CDR3: CASSIRLAGTHNEQFF. The CDR3 nucleotides are TGCGCCAGCAGCATACGACTAGCGGGGACCCACAATGAGCAGTTCTTC.

This chain connects TRBV24-1 to TRBJ2-3; the D gene is possibly TRBD2 (5 bases). The germline gives CDR1 KGHDR, CDR2 SFDVKD. The CDR3 runs to 13 residues. V was cut by 4 bases and J by 6 bases, with 10 bases left in between. CDR3 sequence: CATSDGKEDTQYF. The DNA for the CDR3 is TGTGCCACCAGTGACGGGAAGGAGGATACGCAGTATTTT.

This chain uses TRBV28 with TRBJ2-7, with a tentative D call TRBD1 (6 bases). Germline V gene lookup returns CDR1 MDHEN and CDR2 SYDVKM. The CDR3 sequence is 16 residues long. V was pared by 5 bases and J by 0 bases, with 17 bases between. The CDR3 region is CASSHGGQSPSYEQYF. CDR3 DNA sequence: TGTGCCAGCAGTCACGGCGGACAGTCACCCTCCTACGAGCAGTACTTC.